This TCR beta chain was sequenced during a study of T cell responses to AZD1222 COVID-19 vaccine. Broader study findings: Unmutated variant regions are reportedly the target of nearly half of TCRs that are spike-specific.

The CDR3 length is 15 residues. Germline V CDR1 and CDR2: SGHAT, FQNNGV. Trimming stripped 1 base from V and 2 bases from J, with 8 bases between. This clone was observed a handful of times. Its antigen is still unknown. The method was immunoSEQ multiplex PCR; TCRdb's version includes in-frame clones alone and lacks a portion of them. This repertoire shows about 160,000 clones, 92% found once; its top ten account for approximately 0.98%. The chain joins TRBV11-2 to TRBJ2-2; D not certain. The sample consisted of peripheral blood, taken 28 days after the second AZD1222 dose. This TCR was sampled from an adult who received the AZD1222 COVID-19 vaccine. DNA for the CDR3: TGTGCCAGCAGCTTAGTATGGGGTAACACCGGGGAGCTGTTTTTT. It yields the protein CASSLVWGNTGELFF. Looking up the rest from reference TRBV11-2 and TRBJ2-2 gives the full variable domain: EAGVAQSPRYKIIEKRQSVAFWCNPISGHATLYWYQQILGQGPKLLIQFQNNGVVDDSQLPKDRFSAERLKGVDSTLKIQPAKLEDSAVYLCASSLVWGNTGELFFGEGSRLTVL.